The 31 T cell receptor beta chains given below trace back to one sample, sequenced in a study of cytomegalovirus exposure and HLA in healthy donors. The PCR used 60 Vbeta and 13 Jbeta primers. Sequenced by immunoSEQ multiplex PCR; TCRdb stores in-frame clones only, minus some. The repertoire holds under 90,000 clones, with over 60% as singletons. Sequencing was done on a sample of PBMCs. These receptors were obtained from a man between 35 and 55 years old in good health and CMV-seropositive.

This chain links TRBV20-1 with TRBJ2-1; perhaps TRBD2 as D (5 bases). CDR3 length: 11 residues. Looked up from germline, CDR1 is DFQATT and CDR2 is SNEGSKA (reference sequence). The V end lost 8 bases, the J end lost 5 bases, and 10 bases lay between the germline ends. CDR3 nucleotides: TGCAGTTCCGGACTGGACAATGAGCAGTTCTTC. It specifies CSSGLDNEQFF.

This chain links TRBV28 with TRBJ2-7; a weak D match, TRBD2 (6 bases). This CDR3 spans 15 amino acids. V was cut by 4 bases and J by 2 bases, with 15 bases left in between. CDR1 and CDR2 from the germline V gene are MDHEN and SYDVKM. DNA of the CDR3: TGTGCCAGCAGTTCAAGTGGGACTCCCGCCTACGAGCAGTACTTC. This sequence encodes CASSSSGTPAYEQYF. Complete variable domain (other parts from reference TRBV28 and TRBJ2-7): DVKVTQSSRYLVKRTGEKVFLECVQDMDHENMFWYRQDPGLGLRLIYFSYDVKMKEKGDIPEGYSVSREKKERFSLILESASTNQTSMYLCASSSSGTPAYEQYFGPGTRLTVT.

This clone has more than one count but fewer than ten. The CDR3 region has the DNA TGTGCCAGCAGCCCAGGGAGCGGGGGGGCCATCTACAATGAGCAGTTCTTC. Protein product: CASSPGSGGAIYNEQFF. The chain has TRBV9 and TRBJ2-1; TRBD2 aligns across 10 bases. The germline V gene has CDR1 SGDLS and CDR2 YYNGEE. The CDR3 totals 17 residues. J lost 3 bases, V lost 4 bases, and 10 bases had no gene match.

The rearrangement joins TRBV30 to TRBJ2-7; tentatively, D is TRBD1 (7 bases). The CDR3 totals 16 residues. The V end lost 5 bases, the J end lost 3 bases, and 23 bases lay between the germline ends. CDR1 is GTSNPN, CDR2 SVGIG, per germline (reference sequence). CDR3 in DNA: TGTGCCTGGCCCAAAAAGGGGGCAGGGAGGATCTACGAGCAGTACTTC. Protein sequence: CAWPKKGAGRIYEQYF.

The V call is TRBV7-8, the J call TRBJ2-3; 9 bases agree with TRBD2. The CDR3 extends over 17 amino acids. CDR1 SGHVS and CDR2 FQNEAQ come from the germline V gene. J was trimmed by 3 bases and V by 5 bases; bases with no gene match: 12. This CDR3 reads CASSPRVAGGKTDTQYF. The CDR3, as DNA: TGTGCCAGCAGCCCGAGGGTCGCGGGGGGGAAGACAGATACGCAGTATTTT.

The V and J genes are TRBV10-1 and TRBJ1-4, with 7 bases identical to TRBD1. Germline V gene lookup returns CDR1 WNHNN and CDR2 SYGVQD (reference sequence). The CDR3 contains 15 residues. V dropped 6 bases and J dropped 5; count of bases not matched to a gene: 9. The DNA of the CDR3 is TGCGCCAGCAGAGAAATTTGGACAGGAAATGAAAAACTGTTTTTT. Amino acid sequence: CASREIWTGNEKLFF.

The chain is built from TRBV11-1 and TRBJ2-5, with D uncertain. The J call is doubtful: the DNA matches TRBJ2-7 better. From germline, CDR1 is SGHAT and CDR2 FQDESV (reference sequence). This CDR3 is built from 14 residues. Written as DNA, the CDR3 is TGTGCCAGCAGCTCCCAAGTGGGCTCCTACGAGCAGTACTTC. Translated: CASSSQVGSYEQYF.

The rearrangement joins TRBV18 to TRBJ1-1; perhaps TRBD1 as D (6 bases). The CDR3 totals 14 residues. Germline CDR1 reads KGHSH; CDR2 reads LQKENI. V lost 6 bases, J lost 5 bases, and 16 bases lay in between. DNA for the CDR3: TGTGCCAGCTCCGAGGACAGCGAAGGGACTGAAGCTTTCTTT. Protein product: CASSEDSEGTEAFF.

The chain combines TRBV30 with TRBJ1-2, with D tentatively TRBD1 (5 bases). Trimming pared 0 bases from V and 0 bases from J, leaving 11 bases between. The CDR3 runs to 15 residues. Germline V lookup: CDR1 GTSNPN, CDR2 SVGIG (reference sequence). CDR3 amino acids: CAWSVLAGANYGYTF. Written as DNA, the CDR3 is TGTGCCTGGAGTGTACTTGCGGGGGCTAACTATGGCTACACCTTC.

In nucleotides, the CDR3 is TGCGCCAGCAGCCAGACTAGCGCACTCTCCTACGAGCAGTACTTC. It specifies CASSQTSALSYEQYF. The chain joins TRBV4-3 to TRBJ2-7; TRBD2 agrees at 8 bases. Germline lookup yields CDR1 LGHNA and CDR2 YSLEER. CDR3 length equals 15 residues. V shed 3 bases, J shed 0 bases, and the junction held 4 bases outside the gene matches.

This clone was counted once. V gene TRBV2 combines with J gene TRBJ2-5, with 9 bases lining up with TRBD1. From germline, CDR1 is SNHLY and CDR2 FYNNEI. Losses at the gene ends were 0 bases for V and 5 bases for J; bases not matched to a gene: 1. CDR3 length: 14 amino acids. CDR3 sequence: CASSEATGGETQYF. The CDR3, as DNA: TGTGCCAGCAGTGAAGCGACAGGGGGGGAGACCCAGTACTTC.

The chain has TRBV6-5 and TRBJ2-1; D perhaps matches TRBD2 (6 bases). CDR1 MNHEY and CDR2 SVGAGI come from the germline V gene. The CDR3 has 15 amino acids. Between the trimmed V and J ends, which lost 3 bases and 6 bases, there was a span of 15 bases. The CDR3 DNA sequence: TGTGCCAGCAGTTATAATGCGGGGCCAAGCAATGAGCAGTTCTTC. Its protein is CASSYNAGPSNEQFF.

V gene TRBV6-5 combines with J gene TRBJ2-4, with D possibly matching TRBD1 (6 bases). V was trimmed by 5 bases and J by 6 bases, leaving 17 bases between them. This CDR3 region has 15 residues. Germline CDR1 MNHEY, CDR2 SVGAGI. The CDR3 spells CASSPYRVQGNIQYF. Written as DNA, the CDR3 is TGTGCCAGCAGTCCATACAGGGTTCAAGGAAACATTCAGTACTTC.

The genes are TRBV5-1 and TRBJ2-7; 9 nucleotides match TRBD1. Trimming removed 3 bases from V and 7 bases from J; junction bases left unmatched: 8. This CDR3 comprises 14 residues. Germline CDR1 reads SGHRS; CDR2 reads YFSETQ. The CDR3 region is CASSYGQGREEQYF. For the CDR3, the DNA is TGCGCCAGCAGCTACGGACAGGGGAGGGAGGAGCAGTACTTC.

With regard to this clone: The junction does not match germline at one end; this may be a read error. The J gene is TRBJ1-2, the V gene TRBV6-1; unclear D gene. CDR1 is MNHNS and CDR2 is SASEGT in the germline V gene. The CDR3 length is 15 residues. CDR3 residues: CASREYMTENYGYTF. For the CDR3, the DNA is TGTGCCAGCCGTGAGTATATGACGGAGAACTATGGCTACACCTTC.

The J gene is TRBJ2-2, the V gene TRBV29-1, with 9 bases lining up with TRBD1. The CDR3 consists of 15 residues. From germline, CDR1 is SQVTM and CDR2 ANQGSEA. V trimming: 3 bases; J trimming: 1 base; junction bases outside the gene matches: 3. Here the CDR3 DNA reads TGCAGCGTTGACAGGGGACAGGGGAACACCGGGGAGCTGTTTTTT. Translation: CSVDRGQGNTGELFF.

This clone showed up just a few times. The V gene is TRBV7-6, the J gene TRBJ2-7; weak D call: TRBD2 (6 bases). The CDR3 loop spans 14 amino acids. In germline, CDR1 is SGHVS, CDR2 FNYEAQ. V was shortened by 0 bases and J by 5 bases, with 11 bases between the two germline ends. CDR3 in DNA: TGTGCCAGCAGCTTAGCGATGGGGGGAAACGAGCAGTACTTC. Its protein product is CASSLAMGGNEQYF.

In its sample, this clone was seen a few times. This chain links TRBV7-8 with TRBJ1-2; 9 bases fit TRBD1. V was clipped by 5 bases and J by 4 bases; unmatched bases: 2. The CDR3 runs to 13 residues. Germline V lookup: CDR1 SGHVS, CDR2 FQNEAQ. The DNA of the CDR3 is TGTGCCAGCAGCCCGGACAGGGGCTATGGCTACACCTTC. The encoded protein is CASSPDRGYGYTF.

V and J are TRBV6-1 and TRBJ1-1; D uncertain. Germline lookup yields CDR1 MNHNS and CDR2 SASEGT. The germline V and J ends were trimmed by 9 bases and 4 bases, with 3 bases remaining between them. CDR3 length equals 9 residues. CDR3 nucleotides: TGTGCCAGGAGCACTGAAGCTTTCTTT. Translated, it gives CARSTEAFF.

This chain links TRBV6-5 with TRBJ1-5, with 8 nucleotides matching TRBD1. The trim removed 5 bases at V and 6 bases at J, leaving 6 bases unmatched. Germline-derived CDR1 and CDR2 are MNHEY and SVGAGI. The CDR3 length is 14 residues. The CDR3 region has the DNA TGTGCCAGCAGTCCGACAGGGGCAGTTCAGCCCCAGCATTTT. It yields the protein CASSPTGAVQPQHF.

The chain is built from TRBV11-1 and TRBJ2-1; 9 nucleotides match TRBD1. The V segment lost 6 bases and the J segment 4 bases; nucleotides outside the gene matches: 10. The CDR3 totals 16 residues. Germline-derived CDR1 and CDR2 are SGHAT and FQDESV (reference sequence). Here the CDR3 DNA reads TGTGCCAGCAGGTTCAAGACAGGGGGAATTTACAATGAGCAGTTCTTC. Its protein product is CASRFKTGGIYNEQFF.

This rearrangement joins TRBV9 to TRBJ2-3, with a possible D match to TRBD2 (7 bases). The CDR3 runs 17 residues. CDR1 is SGDLS, CDR2 YYNGEE, per germline. V was shortened by 2 bases and J by 0 bases, with 16 bases between the two germline ends. The CDR3 reads CASSVREDSPSTDTQYF. The CDR3, as DNA: TGTGCCAGCAGCGTTCGGGAGGACAGCCCTAGCACAGATACGCAGTATTTT.

This clone appeared once. The chain is built from TRBV7-3 and TRBJ2-7, with 7 bases lining up with TRBD1. V lost 5 bases and J lost 0; bases outside the gene matches: 13. The CDR3 is 17 residues long. CDR1 and CDR2 (germline): SGHTA, FQGTGA. The CDR3 loop is CASSGPRHDRDSYEQYF. The CDR3, as DNA: TGTGCCAGCAGCGGCCCCCGGCACGACAGGGACTCCTACGAGCAGTACTTC. The complete variable domain, with remaining parts taken from reference TRBV7-3 and TRBJ2-7, reads GAGVSQTPSNKVTEKGKYVELRCDPISGHTALYWYRQSLGQGPEFLIYFQGTGAADDSGLPNDRFFAVRPEGSVSTLKIQRTERGDSAVYLCASSGPRHDRDSYEQYFGPGTRLTVT.

J is TRBJ2-7 and V is TRBV29-1; no clear D gene. In germline, CDR1 is SQVTM, CDR2 ANQGSEA. The CDR3 has 13 residues. V was cut by 1 base and J by 2 bases, with 9 bases left in between. The CDR3 DNA follows: TGCAGCGTTGAAGGGGCGAATGCCTACGAGCAGTACTTC. Protein product: CSVEGANAYEQYF.

The chain is built from TRBV5-1 and TRBJ1-1; 8 bases are shared with TRBD1. There are 14 residues in the CDR3. V shed 3 bases, J shed 5 bases, and the junction held 6 bases outside the gene matches. Per the germline V gene, CDR1 is SGHRS and CDR2 is YFSETQ. The CDR3 sequence: CASSWGQEGTEAFF. Written as DNA, the CDR3 is TGCGCCAGCAGCTGGGGACAGGAGGGGACTGAAGCTTTCTTT.

The CDR3 is CASSSQGGDTEAFF. CDR3 sequence (DNA): TGTGCCAGCTCAAGCCAGGGTGGGGACACTGAAGCTTTCTTT. The chain uses TRBV18 and TRBJ1-1, with D possibly being TRBD1 (5 bases). V dropped 5 bases and J dropped 3 bases, with 13 bases sitting between them. The germline V gene has CDR1 KGHSH and CDR2 LQKENI. CDR3 length: 14 residues. The full variable domain, rest sourced from reference TRBV18 and TRBJ1-1, is NAGVMQNPRHLVRRRGQEARLRCSPMKGHSHVYWYRQLPEEGLKFMVYLQKENIIDESGMPKERFSAEFPKEGPSILRIQQVVRGDSAAYFCASSSQGGDTEAFFGQGTRLTVV.

The chain has TRBV4-1 and TRBJ2-7; 7 nucleotides agree with TRBD2. The ends lost 1 base at V and 3 bases at J; junction bases unmatched: 6. There are 15 residues in the CDR3. In germline, CDR1 is MGHRA, CDR2 YSYEKL. CDR3: CASSQAVGDYYEQYF. Here the CDR3 DNA reads TGCGCCAGCAGCCAAGCCGTCGGGGACTACTACGAGCAGTACTTC.

This rearrangement joins TRBV7-2 to TRBJ1-5; D gene uncertain. Germline V gives CDR1 SGHTA, CDR2 FQGNSA. The CDR3 is 15 amino acids. The V end lost 2 bases, the J end lost 3 bases, and 11 bases lay between the germline ends. CDR3 in amino acids: CASSLSSGSNQPQHF. The CDR3 nucleotides are TGTGCCAGCAGCTTATCGTCAGGATCCAATCAGCCCCAGCATTTT. The full variable domain, in which reference TRBV7-2 and TRBJ1-5 provide the parts outside the CDR3, is GAGVSQSPSNKVTEKGKDVELRCDPISGHTALYWYRQSLGQGLEFLIYFQGNSAPDKSGLPSDRFSAERTGGSVSTLTIQRTQQEDSAVYLCASSLSSGSNQPQHFGDGTRLSIL.

The chain combines TRBV6-1 with TRBJ2-3; TRBD2 matches 9 bases. Germline CDR1 and CDR2: MNHNS and SASEGT. V gave up 7 bases and J gave up 0 bases; unmatched junction bases: 5. The CDR3 is 15 amino acids. The CDR3 reads CASTPSGTSTDTQYF. The CDR3 DNA is TGTGCCAGCACCCCTAGCGGGACTAGCACAGATACGCAGTATTTT.

This clone was seen at least ten times. The CDR3 spells CASSLPLDSSTDTQYF. Here the CDR3 DNA reads TGTGCCAGCAGCTTACCCTTGGACAGCAGCACAGATACGCAGTATTTT. V gene TRBV5-5 combines with J gene TRBJ2-3; D perhaps matches TRBD1 (6 bases). This CDR3 spans 16 amino acids. Germline V gene sequence: CDR1 SGHKS, CDR2 YYEKEE (reference sequence). The ends were cut back, 2 bases at V and 0 bases at J, with 13 bases in the middle.

The J gene is TRBJ1-1, the V gene TRBV5-6; D not resolved. Germline CDR1 reads SGHDT; CDR2 reads YYEEEE. This CDR3 is 13 amino acids long. V was trimmed by 4 bases and J by 0 bases, leaving 7 bases between them. CDR3 in amino acids: CASSRRLNTEAFF. CDR3 nucleotide sequence: TGTGCCAGCAGCCGCAGATTGAACACTGAAGCTTTCTTT.